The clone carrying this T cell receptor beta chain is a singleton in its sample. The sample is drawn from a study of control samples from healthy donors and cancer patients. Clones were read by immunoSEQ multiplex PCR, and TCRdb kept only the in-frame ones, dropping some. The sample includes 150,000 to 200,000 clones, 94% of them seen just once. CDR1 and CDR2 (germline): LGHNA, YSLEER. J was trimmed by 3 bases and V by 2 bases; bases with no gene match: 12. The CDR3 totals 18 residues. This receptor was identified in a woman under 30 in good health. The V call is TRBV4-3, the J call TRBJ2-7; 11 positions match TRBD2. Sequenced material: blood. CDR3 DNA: TGCGCCAGCAGCCAAACCCACCAGGCTAGCGGGAGGTTCTACGAGCAGTACTTC. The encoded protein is CASSQTHQASGRFYEQYF.